This TCR beta chain was identified during a study of T cells in Graves' hyperthyroidism and ophthalmopathy. Study-wide results and caveats: Ophthalmopathy was separated from stable hyperthyroidism by a 13 V-J model.

Patients aged 18 to 65 had newly diagnosed hyperthyroidism of under 2 months' duration. Diagnoses were established using clinical symptoms, serum thyroxine and TRAb, thyroid ultrasound and orbital computed tomography. Out of around 10 ml of fresh peripheral blood came the PBMCs. To note about this clonotype: Antigen specificity is unknown.

Amplified TCR beta CDR3 regions derived from RNA transcripts. The HTBI primer set drove a first-round RT-PCR of the TCR CDR3. TCRdb recomputed calls from the multiplex PCR reads with MiXCR, one row per CDR3 protein. Among approximately 410,000 distinct CDR3 sequences listed, approximately 14% were seen once. The sample consisted of blood. This receptor was obtained from a woman under 30 with Graves' hyperthyroidism.

The CDR3 coding sequence is TGTGCCAGCAGCTTATGGGCAGGGGGCTACGAGCAGTACTTC. Protein product: CASSLWAGGYEQYF. The chain couples TRBV7-8 to TRBJ2-7, with 7 bases that match TRBD1. The CDR3 sequence is 14 residues long. Trimming at V came to 2 bases and at J to 3 bases, leaving 4 bases not matched to a gene. In germline, CDR1 is SGHVS, CDR2 FQNEAQ.